This TCR beta chain is drawn from a study of OX40 agonist ivuxolimab in advanced cancers. Study information: Across the patients, intravenous ivuxolimab was delivered every 2 weeks at 0.01 to 10 mg/kg. Three patients showed partial responses: one hepatocellular carcinoma and two cutaneous melanoma cases.

Trimming took 7 bases from V and 8 from J; bases not matched to a gene: 10. The CDR3 runs to 15 residues. Germline CDR1 is MNHEY and CDR2 is SVGAGI. Details on this clone: Its antigen is not identified.

Study results and caveats: More expanded clones were found, on average, in CD8+ than in CD4+ T cells.

Libraries were prepared by immunoSEQ multiplex PCR; TCRdb keeps only in-frame clonotypes and omits some of them. The sample carries 62,000 or so clones, roughly 81% recorded once. Sequences were derived from CD4+ or CD8+ T cells sorted from blood, sampled in a trial of the OX40 agonist ivuxolimab. This clonotype was sampled from an adult with an advanced solid tumor such as melanoma, head and neck, liver or kidney cancer. The chain uses TRBV6-5 and TRBJ2-2; 10 bases map to TRBD2. The CDR3 region is CASTGTSVRGGELFF. The CDR3 nucleotides read TGTGCCAGCACCGGGACTAGCGTAAGGGGTGGGGAGCTGTTTTTT.